A single T cell receptor (beta chain) is shown here with its context. Authors' processing steps: Reference gene primer amplification gave nucleated cell count estimates. Sequencing used immunoSEQ multiplex PCR; TCRdb keeps in-frame clones, though not all of them. V and J calls and clone size are those listed in that table; D and trimming were worked out from the DNA. The sample lists some 30,000 clones; roughly 84% were seen once. Looked up from germline, CDR1 is LNHDA and CDR2 is SQIVND (reference sequence). The CDR3 length is 14 residues. The V gene lost 6 bases and the J gene lost 0 bases, with 10 bases spanning the gap. The sample belongs to a study of blood T cell repertoires in COVID-19. Study context: PBMCs, B-cell-depleted T cells, or T cells were the source of the cDNA or gDNA that made up the material.

The chain recombines TRBV19 with TRBJ2-3; the D gene is possibly TRBD1 (5 bases). The sample comprised peripheral blood. The clonotype originates from an elderly man with active COVID-19. CDR3 protein: CASRRGTSTDTQYF. Written as DNA, the CDR3 is TGTGCCAGTAGAAGGGGAACTAGCACAGATACGCAGTATTTT.